This TCR beta chain was obtained from a study of post-analysis software for immune sequencing data. Overall study results and limits: Patients with multiple sclerosis recorded significantly lower normalized Chao1 diversity than controls, the study found. There were five TRBV segments more frequent in patients than controls, and TRBV5-6, TRBV5-1 and TRBV20-1 were among them. Co-batched samples clustered tightly together by F measure.

Sequencing libraries made from TCR beta cDNA carried unique molecular identifiers. Researchers reported 550,000 or so cDNA molecules coming from around 1 to 10 million T cells. TCRdb redid the calling of the PCR reads with MiXCR, one entry per CDR3 protein. The table has 750,000 to 950,000 distinct CDR3 sequences, approximately 57% seen once. The germline V gene has CDR1 MNHNS and CDR2 SASEGT. There are 16 residues in the CDR3. The ends lost 1 base at V and 1 base at J; junction bases unmatched: 6. This clonotype has only a few counts. Its cognate antigen is unknown. The TCR was taken from a girl aged 10 to 17 with multiple sclerosis. Sequencing used blood. This rearrangement joins TRBV6-1 to TRBJ1-1; 7 nucleotides align to TRBD1. The CDR3 reads CASSEGGGRGNTEAFF. The CDR3 DNA reads as TGTGCCAGCAGTGAAGGAGGGGGCCGGGGGAACACTGAAGCTTTCTTT.